This TCR beta chain was sequenced for a study of PD-1 blockade in mismatch repair-deficient tumors. Whole-study context: Enrolled about 2012-2016, patients had progressing, pretreated mismatch repair-deficient cancers of more than ten types.

Note on this clone: The target antigen is unknown.

The CDR3 runs to 16 residues. Germline V gene data show CDR1 as GTSNPN and CDR2 as SVGIG (reference sequence). Trimming pared 3 bases from V and 0 bases from J, leaving 17 bases between. Produced via immunoSEQ multiplex PCR; TCRdb's table is partial and in-frame only. Seen here are around 68,000 clones, about 72% observed once, and the top ten hold about 5%. Broader study findings: After pembrolizumab, tumor-resident clones rose rapidly, then generally contracted before radiologic responses.

The TCR-sequenced patients were three responders to pembrolizumab. Here the sequenced sample was peripheral blood, taken 2 weeks after starting pembrolizumab. The sequence was collected from an adult with mismatch repair-deficient cancer. V usage is TRBV30 and J usage is TRBJ1-2, with TRBD1 as a possible D gene (5 bases). The chain's CDR3 is CAWSYPGQGANYGYTF. The CDR3 coding sequence is TGTGCCTGGAGCTATCCGGGGCAGGGCGCTAACTATGGCTACACCTTC.